This is a list of T cell receptor beta chains from one sample in a study of cytomegalovirus exposure and HLA in healthy donors. Only in-frame clones appear in the TCRdb table, and some are missing; sequencing was by immunoSEQ multiplex PCR. The sample lists approximately 220,000 clones; over 80% were seen once. Sequenced material: PBMCs. The receptors derive from a boy aged 2 to 10 in good health and CMV-seronegative. The CDR3 runs from the conserved cysteine through the conserved F or W. A D gene is named only where the DNA matches it firmly. A row's size may be missing; if present it is once, few, many or a size class.

D,size,V,J,length,DNA,CDR3
TRBD1,.,TRBV10-3,TRBJ2-3,14,TGTGCCATCAGTGACCCGAGGGGGCCAGATACGCAGTATTTT,CAISDPRGPDTQYF
TRBD2,once,TRBV5-4,TRBJ2-1,13,TGTGCCACACAGACTAGCGGTTACAATGAGCAGTTCTTC,CATQTSGYNEQFF
TRBD2,.,TRBV6-6,TRBJ2-1,16,TGTGCCAGCAGTTACACCGGACTAGCGGTATACAATGAGCAGTTCTTC,CASSYTGLAVYNEQFF
.,.,TRBV6-4,TRBJ1-5,15,TGTGCCAGCAGTGACCGCGGGGGGTCAGTGGAGCCCCAGCATTTT,CASSDRGGSVEPQHF
.,.,TRBV7-6,TRBJ2-1,16,TGTGCCAGCAGCTTTTTCGGGGGTAGCTCCTACAATGAGCAGTTCTTC,CASSFFGGSSYNEQFF
.,few,TRBV5-1,TRBJ1-1,15,TGCGCCAGCAGCTTGGCCATGACTGCGAACACTGAAGCTTTCTTT,CASSLAMTANTEAFF
TRBD2,.,TRBV19,TRBJ2-1,15,TGTGCCAGTACCCCAAGCGGGGGCTCCTACAATGAGCAGTTCTTC,CASTPSGGSYNEQFF
.,.,TRBV14,TRBJ1-2,13,TGTGCCAGCAGCCCAACGGGGAGCTATGGCTACACCTTC,CASSPTGSYGYTF
TRBD1,.,TRBV10-3,TRBJ2-4,18,TGTGCCATCAGTGAGACAGGGGTGGGATTTCGCGCCAAAAACATTCAGTACTTC,CAISETGVGFRAKNIQYF
TRBD1,.,TRBV7-9,TRBJ2-7,17,TGTGCCAGCAGCTGGGTTAAGGGACAGGCTGACTCCTACGAGCAGTACTTC,CASSWVKGQADSYEQYF
TRBD2,.,TRBV27,TRBJ2-2,19,TGTGCCAGCAGTCTACACTTCCTCGGGACTAGCGGGGGGACCGGGGAGCTGTTTTTT,CASSLHFLGTSGGTGELFF
TRBD1,few,TRBV6-5,TRBJ2-1,11,TGTGCCAGCGTCTACAGGGGGCGGCAGTTCTTC,CASVYRGRQFF
TRBD1,.,TRBV5-8,TRBJ1-3,20,TGTGCCAGCAGCTTGTTCTTTAGGTTGACAGGGGAATATTCTGGAAACACCATATATTTT,CASSLFFRLTGEYSGNTIYF
TRBD2,.,TRBV25-1,TRBJ2-5,18,TGTGCCAGCAGTGGGAAAGCGGGGGGTCCTCCTGCCCAAGAGACCCAGTACTTC,CASSGKAGGPPAQETQYF
TRBD2,.,TRBV13,TRBJ2-3,15,TGTGCCAGCAGCTTCCCTCGGGAGGGGGGAGATACGCAGTATTTT,CASSFPREGGDTQYF
TRBD1,once,TRBV19,TRBJ1-1,13,TGTGCCAGTAGTACCGGACAGGAAGTTGAAGCTTTCTTT,CASSTGQEVEAFF
.,.,TRBV6-1,TRBJ1-1,14,TGTGCCAGCAGTGTTACGTTCAGGGACACTGAAGCTTTCTTT,CASSVTFRDTEAFF